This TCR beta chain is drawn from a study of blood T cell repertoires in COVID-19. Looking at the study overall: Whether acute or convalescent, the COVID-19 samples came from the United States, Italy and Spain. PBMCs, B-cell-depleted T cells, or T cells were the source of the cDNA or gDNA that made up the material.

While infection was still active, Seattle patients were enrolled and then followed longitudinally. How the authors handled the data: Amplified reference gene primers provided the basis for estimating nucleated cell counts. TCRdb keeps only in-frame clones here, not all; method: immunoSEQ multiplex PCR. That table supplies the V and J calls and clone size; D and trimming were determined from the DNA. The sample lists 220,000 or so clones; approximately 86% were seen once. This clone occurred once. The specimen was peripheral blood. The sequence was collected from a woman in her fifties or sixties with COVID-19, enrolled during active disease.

The CDR3 bases are TGCAGCGTTCGGGACAGGGTAAGGGACACTGAAGCTTTCTTT. Protein sequence: CSVRDRVRDTEAFF. This chain uses TRBV29-1 with TRBJ1-1; 9 bases align to TRBD1. The CDR3 is 14 residues long. Germline loops: CDR1 SQVTM, CDR2 ANQGSEA. The V gene end was trimmed by 5 bases and the J gene end by 3 bases; junction bases not matched to a gene: 7.